Presented here are 14 T cell receptor beta chains from one specimen sequenced in a study of metastatic and nonmetastatic thyroid tumors. No treatment of any kind had been given to any patient before thyroid surgery. TCRdb re-called the PCR reads with MiXCR. The sample includes over 20,000 clones, roughly 12% seen only once; the top ten take approximately 25%. Specimen: blood. Receptor source: a female donor with papillary thyroid cancer or a benign thyroid nodule (not recorded which). Some clones in this sample may be carry-over from other donors' samples.

As regards this clone: This may come from a read error, since a much larger clone is one base off. V usage is TRBV5-6 and J usage is TRBJ1-1, with D unresolved. Germline assignment: CDR1 SGHDT and CDR2 YYEEEE. CDR3 length equals 15 residues. V shed 4 bases and J shed 3 bases, with 16 bases lying between them. CDR3 nucleotides: TGTGCCAGCAGCCTTGGATCGGTACCCTACACTGAAGCTTTCTTT. Protein sequence: CASSLGSVPYTEAFF.

By share, this clone counts as medium-sized (0.01 to 0.1%). The rearrangement uses TRBV6-1 and TRBJ2-7, with D perhaps matching TRBD1 (7 bases). Germline-derived CDR1 and CDR2 are MNHNS and SASEGT. CDR3 length: 16 amino acids. V lost 6 bases, J lost 3 bases, and 21 bases lay in between. CDR3 nucleotides: TGTGCCAGCAGACAGGGGAGGCTAGCAGAGATCTACGAGCAGTACTTC. Residues: CASRQGRLAEIYEQYF.

This clone counts as medium-sized. This rearrangement joins TRBV6-1 to TRBJ2-2, with D possibly matching TRBD2 (5 bases). Germline assignment: CDR1 MNHNS and CDR2 SASEGT. The CDR3 has 15 amino acids. V lost 4 bases to trimming and J lost 2 bases, with 11 bases between them. CDR3 sequence (DNA): TGTGCCAGCAGTGCGGGGAGTGGTAACACCGGGGAGCTGTTTTTT. Encoded protein: CASSAGSGNTGELFF.

By its share, this clone is medium-sized. This chain uses TRBV4-1 with TRBJ2-1, with 8 nucleotides matching TRBD2. CDR3 size: 13 residues. The germline CDR1 and CDR2 sequences are MGHRA and YSYEKL. V lost 3 bases, J lost 6 bases, and 1 base stayed unmatched. Written as DNA, the CDR3 is TGCGCCAGCAGCCAGGCGGGAGGCAATGAGCAGTTCTTC. Translated, it gives CASSQAGGNEQFF.

This clone came up many times. The CDR3 does not end in the conserved phenylalanine or tryptophan, so this is likely a read error. The genes are TRBV12-3 or TRBV12-4 and TRBJ1-2; D uncertain. Trimming cost V 1 base and J 2 bases, with 11 bases left between them. There are 15 residues in the CDR3. This chain's CDR3 is CASSLGYGVNYGYTS. CDR3 DNA sequence: TGTGCCAGCAGTTTAGGCTATGGGGTAAACTATGGCTACACCTCC.

This clone was counted many times. The chain employs TRBV9 and TRBJ2-6; possibly TRBD1 for D (6 bases). The CDR3 is 19 residues long. Trimming removed 4 bases at V and 2 bases at J, with 22 bases between. The germline V gene has CDR1 SGDLS and CDR2 YYNGEE. The CDR3 sequence: CASSLHLGTRDTGANVLTF. The CDR3 DNA reads as TGTGCCAGCAGCTTACATCTCGGGACACGGGATACTGGGGCCAACGTCCTGACTTTC.

This clone occurred many times. The rearrangement links TRBV18 to TRBJ1-2, with D possibly matching TRBD1 (6 bases). Germline V gives CDR1 KGHSH, CDR2 LQKENI. The CDR3 loop spans 14 amino acids. The germline V and J ends were trimmed by 5 bases and 8 bases, with 18 bases remaining between them. In nucleotides, the CDR3 is TGTGCCAGCTCATCAGCCACAGGGTTGAGAGGCTACACCTTC. It codes for CASSSATGLRGYTF.

The sample holds a few counts of this clone. This may be a read error, as it is one base from a much larger clone. The rearrangement joins TRBV7-9 to TRBJ2-5; 8 positions agree with TRBD2. This CDR3 spans 14 amino acids. Germline V gene data show CDR1 as SEHNR and CDR2 as FQNEAQ (reference sequence). Trimming cost V 4 bases and J 2 bases; bases outside gene matches: 3. The CDR3 nucleotides read TGTGCCAGCAGCTCTGGCGGGGGGCAAGAGACCCAGTACTTC. Its translation: CASSSGGGQETQYF.

This clone was picked up many times. The chain couples TRBV7-6 to TRBJ2-2, with D perhaps assigned TRBD1 or TRBD2 (5 bases each). Looked up from germline, CDR1 is SGHVS and CDR2 is FNYEAQ. The V and J ends lost 8 bases and 4 bases respectively, with 8 bases between them. This CDR3 comprises 12 residues. The CDR3, as DNA: TGTGCCAGCGAGGGACGCACCGGGGAGCTGTTTTTT. Translated: CASEGRTGELFF.

The chain carries TRBV10-3 and TRBJ1-2; weak D call: TRBD1 (6 bases). Germline V gene sequence: CDR1 ENHRY, CDR2 SYGVKD. The CDR3 is 15 amino acids. Between the trimmed V and J ends, which lost 3 bases and 7 bases, there was a span of 18 bases. CDR3 protein: CAISEVGTSISGYTF. The DNA for the CDR3 is TGTGCCATCAGTGAAGTCGGGACATCAATTAGTGGCTACACCTTC.

For this clone: The junction and the germline gene differ at one end; a read error may be behind it. The genes are TRBV9 and TRBJ1-6, with 7 bases identical to TRBD1. The CDR3 covers 15 residues. Germline V gives CDR1 SGDLS, CDR2 YYNGEE. The CDR3: CASRFQGGPDSTLHF. CDR3 coding DNA: TGTGCCAGCAGATTTCAGGGGGGTCCTGATTCAACCCTCCACTTT.

The sample holds many counts of this clone. The chain couples TRBV5-1 to TRBJ1-4, with TRBD1 matching over 9 bases. V shed 4 bases and J 7 bases; nucleotides not matched to a gene: 2. Germline assignment: CDR1 SGHRS and CDR2 YFSETQ. This CDR3 is 13 amino acids long. The CDR3 region is CASSRQGGEKLFF. The CDR3 DNA reads TGCGCCAGCAGCAGACAGGGGGGTGAAAAACTGTTTTTT.

The table lists this clone with a few counts. The chain links TRBV27 to TRBJ2-7; no clear D. Between the trimmed V and J ends, which lost 0 bases and 2 bases, there was a span of 5 bases. In germline, CDR1 is MNHEY, CDR2 SMNVEV (reference sequence). The CDR3 runs 13 residues. The CDR3: CASSLSPAYEQYF. In nucleotides, the CDR3 is TGTGCCAGCAGTTTATCCCCCGCCTACGAGCAGTACTTC.

This clone was recorded at least ten times. The chain couples TRBV9 to TRBJ2-3; D is possibly TRBD2 (7 bases). CDR3 size: 17 residues. V lost 0 bases to trimming and J lost 3 bases, with 17 bases between them. Germline values: CDR1 SGDLS, CDR2 YYNGEE. The DNA of the CDR3 is TGTGCCAGCAGCGTAGGAGGGGGGCGGGAGACTACAGATACGCAGTATTTT. It codes for CASSVGGGRETTDTQYF.